Listed below are T cell receptor beta chains from one sample, sequenced in a study of T-cell reconstitution after alpha-beta-depleted transplantation in children. TCRdb called the PCR reads again in MiXCR, with one record for every CDR3 protein. This table has 300,000 to 400,000 distinct CDR3 sequences, 15% to 20% appearing once. This specimen was PBMCs, mostly from graft donor cells, taken 360 days after TCRalphabeta/CD19-depleted stem cell transplant. The receptors shown here come from a male patient aged 2 to 9 who had a stem cell transplant for acute lymphoblastic leukemia, so the T cells may come from the graft donor. Both conserved end residues are part of each CDR3. The D gene is left open where the match is weak. Clone size is stated in some rows and not others, as once, few, many or a class when expanded.

>few|TRBD2|TRBV7-8|TRBJ2-2
TGTGCCAGCAGCCCTGGACTAGCGGGAGTTGGGGATACCGGGGAGCTGTTTTTT
CASSPGLAGVGDTGELFF
>-|TRBD1|TRBV20-1|TRBJ2-1
TGCAGTGCTAGTCTGGACAGGGTAATTCCGGCCGGTAATGAGCAGTTCTTC
CSASLDRVIPAGNEQFF
>-|-|TRBV30|TRBJ2-7
TGTGCCTGGAGTGTGGGACGGGGTTACGAGCAGTACTTC
CAWSVGRGYEQYF
>many|-|TRBV12-3/TRBV12-4|TRBJ1-1
TGTGCCAGCAGCCAACAGCTCAGGGGCACTGAAGCTTTCTTT
CASSQQLRGTEAFF
>-|-|TRBV24-1|TRBJ2-7
TGTGCCACCAGTGACCCCAATGTCGGGGGTTACGAGCAGTACTTC
CATSDPNVGGYEQYF
>few|-|TRBV29-1|TRBJ2-1
TGCAGCGTTGTTGATCCCCCAGGGCCCTCCTACAATGAGCAGTTCTTC
CSVVDPPGPSYNEQFF
>many|TRBD1|TRBV5-1|TRBJ2-5
TGCGCCAGCAGCTTGAGGGACAGGGAAGAGACCCAGTACTTC
CASSLRDREETQYF
>-|-|TRBV4-3|TRBJ2-7
TGCGCCAGCAGCCAAGAATTAGGAGTCCTCCCCTACGAGCAGTACTTC
CASSQELGVLPYEQYF
>many|-|TRBV5-1|TRBJ2-2
TGCGCCAGCAGCTTGGATCAGGGTGGAAATCTGTTTTTT
CASSLDQGGNLFF
>few|-|TRBV7-3|TRBJ2-5
TGTGCCAGCAGCTTGGGAGTCTACGAGACCCAGTACTTC
CASSLGVYETQYF
>medium-sized|-|TRBV12-3/TRBV12-4|TRBJ1-1
TGTGCCAGCAGTTTCCAACCCAAAAACAAGATTGAAGCTTTCTTT
CASSFQPKNKIEAFF
>once|TRBD1|TRBV28|TRBJ2-7
TGTGCCAGTGGGGTACAGGGGGTCTCCTACGAGCAGTACTTC
CASGVQGVSYEQYF
>-|-|TRBV21-1|TRBJ2-1
TGTGCCAGCAGCAAAGGGCCCGGGACAGGGGGCTTCTCCTACAATGAGCAGTTCTTC
CASSKGPGTGGFSYNEQFF
>-|TRBD2|TRBV6-4|TRBJ2-1
TGTGCCAGCAGTGGGACTAGCGGGAGCGATGAGCAGTTCTTC
CASSGTSGSDEQFF
>-|-|TRBV15|TRBJ2-6
TGTGCCACCAGCAGCCACCCTAAAATGGCCTCATCTGGGGCCAACGTCCTGACTTTC
CATSSHPKMASSGANVLTF
>many|TRBD1|TRBV29-1|TRBJ2-5
TGCAGCGTAACCGGGACAGGGGTAGAGACCCAGTACTTC
CSVTGTGVETQYF
>-|TRBD2|TRBV12-3/TRBV12-4|TRBJ2-1
TGTGCCAGCAGTCAAGTTAGCGGGAGGGCGCCGACCCTGTTCTTC
CASSQVSGRAPTLFF
>few|-|TRBV28|TRBJ2-5
TGTGCCAGCAGTTTACCGGAAGAGACCCAGTACTTC
CASSLPEETQYF
>-|TRBD1|TRBV4-3|TRBJ2-7
TGCGCCAGCAGCCAAGATGACAGGGAGTCCTACGAGCAGTACTTC
CASSQDDRESYEQYF
>-|-|TRBV12-3/TRBV12-4|TRBJ1-4
TGTGCCAGCAGTTTAGGTGGGGGACAACTGTTTTTT
CASSLGGGQLFF
>-|-|TRBV20-1|TRBJ2-1
TGCAGTGCTTTTAGAGGCAATGAGCAGTTCTTC
CSAFRGNEQFF
>-|-|TRBV24-1|TRBJ2-1
TGTGCCACCAGTGGGACCAGGGTCTATGAGCAGTTCTTC
CATSGTRVYEQFF
>-|TRBD2|TRBV12-3/TRBV12-4|TRBJ2-7
TGTGCCAGCAGTACAAGCGGGAGGGGAGCCTACGAGCAGTACTTC
CASSTSGRGAYEQYF
>few|-|TRBV29-1|TRBJ2-2
TGCAGCGTTGAAGGCCTCGCGAACGCCGGGGAGCTGTTTTTT
CSVEGLANAGELFF
>-|-|TRBV12-3/TRBV12-4|TRBJ2-7
TGTGCCAGCAGTACGAAAAGGGAGGCCTCAGAATCCTACGAGCAGTACTTC
CASSTKREASESYEQYF
>few|-|TRBV29-1|TRBJ1-1
TGCAGCGGAGCTCTTGAGTCGAACACTGAAGCTTTCTTT
CSGALESNTEAFF
>few|-|TRBV4-3|TRBJ2-7
TGCGCCAGCAGCCAAGACCGCGAGTTGAACTACGAGCAGTACTTC
CASSQDRELNYEQYF
>-|TRBD2|TRBV4-3|TRBJ2-7
TGCGCCAGCAGCCAAGATGGCCCTAGCGGGAGGTTGGTCTACGAGCAGTACTTC
CASSQDGPSGRLVYEQYF
>-|-|TRBV12-3/TRBV12-4|TRBJ2-1
TGTGCCTGCCAATTACACGGCGATGAGCAGTTCTTC
CACQLHGDEQFF
>few|-|TRBV20-1|TRBJ2-7
TGCAGTGCTTCAGAGGCAGGCTACGAGCAGTACTTC
CSASEAGYEQYF
>-|-|TRBV15|TRBJ1-1
TGTGCCACCAGCAGAGATCTAAGAGCCAACACTGAAGCTTTCTTT
CATSRDLRANTEAFF
>-|-|TRBV27|TRBJ2-6
TGTGCCAGCAGCCTTAAGCCCCGGGGTGGGGCCAACGTCCTGACTTTC
CASSLKPRGGANVLTF
>-|TRBD2|TRBV2|TRBJ2-7
TGTGCCAGCAGTGAAGCGCTGGGACTAGTTTACGAGCAGTACTTC
CASSEALGLVYEQYF
>-|TRBD1|TRBV4-1|TRBJ2-2
TGCGCCAGCAGCCAAGATAAGGGACAGGGGGCCGGGGAGCTGTTTTTT
CASSQDKGQGAGELFF
>-|TRBD1|TRBV7-2|TRBJ1-4
TGTGCCAGCAGCTTCGCTTCCGGGACAGGGGTAGGGGAAAAACTGTTTTTT
CASSFASGTGVGEKLFF
>many|-|TRBV12-3/TRBV12-4|TRBJ2-3
TGTGCCAGCAGTTTACGGCGGATCACAGATACGCAGTATTTT
CASSLRRITDTQYF
>-|-|TRBV5-6|TRBJ2-4
TGTGCCAGCAGCTTCAGACAGGAATGGGACATTCAGTACTTC
CASSFRQEWDIQYF
>once|-|TRBV6-2/TRBV6-3|TRBJ2-7
TGTGCCAGCAGTTACGACGTTTTCGAGCAGTACTTC
CASSYDVFEQYF
>-|TRBD1|TRBV29-1|TRBJ2-5
TGCAGCGTTGGTGGTCCCCCAGGGGGAGAGACCCAGTACTTC
CSVGGPPGGETQYF
>few|-|TRBV7-9|TRBJ2-3
TGTGCCAGCAGCTTAACGAGGGCGGCCACAGATACGCAGTATTTT
CASSLTRAATDTQYF
>few|-|TRBV5-1|TRBJ2-7
TGCGCCAGTAGCATTTCGACTTACCCGAACGGCGAGCAGTACTTC
CASSISTYPNGEQYF
>few|TRBD2|TRBV3-1|TRBJ2-1
TGTGCCAGCAGCCTAGGACTAGGAATGGGGGGAGAGCAGTTCTTC
CASSLGLGMGGEQFF